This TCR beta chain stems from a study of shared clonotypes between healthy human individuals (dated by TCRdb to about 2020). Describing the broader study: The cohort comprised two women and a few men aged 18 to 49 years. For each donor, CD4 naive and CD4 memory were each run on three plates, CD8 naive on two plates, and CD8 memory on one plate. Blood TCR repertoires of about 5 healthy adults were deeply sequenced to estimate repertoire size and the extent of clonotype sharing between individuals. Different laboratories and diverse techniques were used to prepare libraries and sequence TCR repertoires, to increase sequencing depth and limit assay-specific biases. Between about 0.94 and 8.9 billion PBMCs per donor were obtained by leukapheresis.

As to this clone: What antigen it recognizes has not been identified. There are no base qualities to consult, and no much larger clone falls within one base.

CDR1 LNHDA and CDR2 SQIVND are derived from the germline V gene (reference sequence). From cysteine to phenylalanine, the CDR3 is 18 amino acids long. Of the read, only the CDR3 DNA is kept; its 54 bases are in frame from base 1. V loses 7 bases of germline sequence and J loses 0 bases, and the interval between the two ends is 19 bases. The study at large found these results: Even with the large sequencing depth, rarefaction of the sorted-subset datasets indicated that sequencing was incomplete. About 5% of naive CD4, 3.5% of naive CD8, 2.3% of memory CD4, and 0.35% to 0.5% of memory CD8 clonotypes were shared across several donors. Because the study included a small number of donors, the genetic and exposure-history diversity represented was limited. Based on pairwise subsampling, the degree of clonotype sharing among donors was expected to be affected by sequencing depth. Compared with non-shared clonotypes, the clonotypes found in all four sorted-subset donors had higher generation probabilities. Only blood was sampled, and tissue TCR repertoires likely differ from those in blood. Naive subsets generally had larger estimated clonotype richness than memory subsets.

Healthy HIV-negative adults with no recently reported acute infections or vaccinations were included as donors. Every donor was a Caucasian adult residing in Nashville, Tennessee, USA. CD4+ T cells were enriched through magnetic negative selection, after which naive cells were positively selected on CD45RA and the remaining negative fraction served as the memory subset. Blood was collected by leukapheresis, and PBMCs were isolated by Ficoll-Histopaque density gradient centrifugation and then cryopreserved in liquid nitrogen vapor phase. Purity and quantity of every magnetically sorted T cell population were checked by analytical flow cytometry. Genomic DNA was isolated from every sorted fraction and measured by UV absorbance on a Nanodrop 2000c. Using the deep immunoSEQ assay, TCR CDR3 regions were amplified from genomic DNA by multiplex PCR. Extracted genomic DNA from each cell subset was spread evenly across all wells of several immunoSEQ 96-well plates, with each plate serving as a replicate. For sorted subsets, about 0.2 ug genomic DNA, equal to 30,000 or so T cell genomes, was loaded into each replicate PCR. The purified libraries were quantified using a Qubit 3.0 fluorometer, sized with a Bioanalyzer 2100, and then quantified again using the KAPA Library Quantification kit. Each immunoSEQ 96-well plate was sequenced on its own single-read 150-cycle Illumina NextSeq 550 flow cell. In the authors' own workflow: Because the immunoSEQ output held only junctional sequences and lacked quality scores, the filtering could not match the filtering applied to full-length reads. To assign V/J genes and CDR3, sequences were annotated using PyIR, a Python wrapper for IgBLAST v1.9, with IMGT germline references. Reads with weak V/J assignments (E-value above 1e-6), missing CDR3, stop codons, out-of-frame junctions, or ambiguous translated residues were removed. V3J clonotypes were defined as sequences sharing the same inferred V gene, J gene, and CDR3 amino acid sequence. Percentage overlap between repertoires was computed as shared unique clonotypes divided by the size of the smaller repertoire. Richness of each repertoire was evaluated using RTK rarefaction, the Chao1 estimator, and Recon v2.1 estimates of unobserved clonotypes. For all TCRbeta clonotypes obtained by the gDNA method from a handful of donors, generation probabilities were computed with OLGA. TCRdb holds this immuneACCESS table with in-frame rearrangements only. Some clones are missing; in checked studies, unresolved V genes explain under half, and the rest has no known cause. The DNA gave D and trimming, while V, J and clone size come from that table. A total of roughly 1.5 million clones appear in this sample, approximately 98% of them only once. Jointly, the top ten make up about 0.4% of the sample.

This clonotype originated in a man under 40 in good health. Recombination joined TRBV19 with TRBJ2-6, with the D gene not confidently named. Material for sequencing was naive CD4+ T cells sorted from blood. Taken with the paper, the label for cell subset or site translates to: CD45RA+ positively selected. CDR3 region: CASTYHEGLGSGANVLTF. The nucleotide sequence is TGTGCCAGTACATACCACGAAGGGCTGGGCTCTGGGGCCAACGTCCTGACTTTC.